The present TCR beta chain was sequenced within a study of blood T cell repertoires in COVID-19. Clones were sequenced by immunoSEQ multiplex PCR, and TCRdb holds only the in-frame ones, with some missing. The data show approximately 150,000 clones, with over 80% seen just once and less than 0.95% held by the top ten. Trimming at V came to 3 bases and at J to 2 bases, leaving 2 bases not matched to a gene. The CDR3 has 15 amino acids. Per the germline V gene, CDR1 is KGHDR and CDR2 is SFDVKD. The V call is TRBV24-1, the J call TRBJ1-5, with 8 bases lining up with TRBD1. Input material: peripheral blood. The clonotype was recovered from a woman in her 50s with acute or convalescent COVID-19. As DNA, the CDR3 is TGTGCCACCAGTGATCAGGGGGCGGGCAATCAGCCCCAGCATTTT. It specifies CATSDQGAGNQPQHF.